The 19 T cell receptor beta chains given below trace back to one sample, sequenced in a study of T-cell memory formation after mild COVID-19 (dated by TCRdb to the early 2020s). Library prep was done by 5' RACE. The sequencer listed for this sample is Illumina NovaSeq 6000. TCRdb's own reprocessing of the public reads used fastp at Q25 and MiXCR and kept productive beta chains. Rows with one shared CDR3 protein collapse into an entry with the most common genes and DNA. A total of around 390,000 distinct CDR3 sequences appear in this sample, approximately 15% of them only once. The top ten clones comprise about 22% of the sample. Sequencing was done on a sample of PBMCs or a T cell subset sorted from them (not recorded which). These receptors were obtained from a man younger than 35 who had mild COVID-19 (a few samples of this study predate the infection). The sample titles of this study are shuffled in the database, so cell type and time point are left out; the donor was told from shared clones.

The CDR3 sequence: CASSQDPATNEKLFF. As DNA, the CDR3 is TGTGCCAGCAGCCAAGATCCAGCAACTAATGAAAAACTGTTTTTT. V gene TRBV3-1 combines with J gene TRBJ1-4, with D unclear. Trimming removed 0 bases from V and 0 bases from J, with 5 bases in between. Germline assignment: CDR1 LGHDT and CDR2 YNNKEL (reference sequence). The CDR3 has 15 amino acids.

J is TRBJ2-7 and V is TRBV6-5; D gene unclear. The CDR3 consists of 13 residues. From germline, CDR1 is MNHEY and CDR2 SVGAGI. V gave up 4 bases and J gave up 3 bases, with 10 bases separating them. Here the CDR3 reads CASSFGSDYEQYV. Here the CDR3 DNA reads TGTGCCAGCAGTTTTGGATCGGACTACGAGCAGTACGTC.

The V gene is TRBV5-5, the J gene TRBJ1-1; weak D call: TRBD1 (5 bases). The CDR3 sequence is 15 residues long. V shed 1 base and J shed 1 base, with 11 bases lying between them. In germline, CDR1 is SGHKS, CDR2 YYEKEE (reference sequence). The CDR3 loop is CASSLFQGWNTEAFF. CDR3 in DNA: TGTGCCAGCAGCTTGTTTCAGGGTTGGAACACTGAAGCTTTCTTT. Supplemented by reference TRBV5-5 and TRBJ1-1, the full variable domain reads DAGVTQSPTHLIKTRGQQVTLRCSPISGHKSVSWYQQVLGQGPQFIFQYYEKEERGRGNFPDRFSARQFPNYSSELNVNALLLGDSALYLCASSLFQGWNTEAFFGQGTRLTVV.

This clonotype was seen more than once but under ten times. The chain is built from TRBV12-3 or TRBV12-4 and TRBJ2-7; D remains ambiguous. The CDR3 has 13 amino acids. V lost 3 bases, J lost 4 bases, and 10 bases lay in between. The CDR3 reads CASSFLQPYEQYF. CDR3 nucleotides: TGTGCCAGCAGTTTCCTTCAGCCGTACGAGCAGTACTTC.

In its sample, this clonotype was seen a few times. A much larger clone lies one base from this, so it may be a read error. The genes are TRBV12-3 or TRBV12-4 and TRBJ1-2; no reliable D call. Trimming removed 2 bases at V and 3 bases at J, with 1 base between. The CDR3 has 11 amino acids. This chain's CDR3 is CASSLYYGYTF. The CDR3 region has the DNA TGTGCCAGCAGTTTATACTATGGCTACACCTTC.

The genes are TRBV3-1 and TRBJ2-1; D tentatively fits TRBD1 or TRBD2 (5 bases each). From germline, CDR1 is LGHDT and CDR2 YNNKEL (reference sequence). The V gene lost 4 bases and the J gene lost 8 bases, with 18 bases spanning the gap. The CDR3 is 15 amino acids. CDR3 region: CASSLPGARSDEQFF. The CDR3 DNA reads TGTGCCAGCAGCCTCCCCGGGGCCCGATCCGATGAGCAGTTCTTC.

This clonotype was observed a handful of times. The rearrangement uses TRBV5-1 and TRBJ1-1; no definite D call. Between the trimmed V and J ends, which lost 4 bases and 0 bases, there was a span of 7 bases. CDR1 SGHRS and CDR2 YFSETQ come from the germline V gene. The CDR3 spans 13 residues. CDR3 coding DNA: TGCGCCAGCAGCACGGTATTGAACACTGAAGCTTTCTTT. Amino acids: CASSTVLNTEAFF. The whole variable domain, filled in from reference TRBV5-1 and TRBJ1-1, reads KAGVTQTPRYLIKTRGQQVTLSCSPISGHRSVSWYQQTPGQGLQFLFEYFSETQRNKGNFPGRFSGRQFSNSRSEMNVSTLELGDSALYLCASSTVLNTEAFFGQGTRLTVV.

The chain combines TRBV29-1 with TRBJ2-3; tentatively, D is TRBD1 or TRBD2 (5 bases each). V lost 7 bases and J 4 bases, leaving 24 bases between the germline ends. The CDR3 covers 16 residues. Germline V gene lookup returns CDR1 SQVTM and CDR2 ANQGSEA. The CDR3 nucleotides read TGCAGCGGATTCTCCGGGACCCCCAGGGTGGCAGATACGCAGTATTTT. Its protein product is CSGFSGTPRVADTQYF.

The genes are TRBV30 and TRBJ1-1; D is ambiguous. The CDR3 length is 13 residues. Germline values: CDR1 GTSNPN, CDR2 SVGIG (reference sequence). The V end was cut by 1 base, the J end by 7 bases, with 13 bases between. CDR3 in amino acids: CAWSEAALSEAFF. The DNA of the CDR3 is TGTGCCTGGAGTGAGGCGGCTCTGAGTGAAGCTTTCTTT.

V is TRBV9 and J is TRBJ2-4; the D gene is possibly TRBD1 (5 bases). From germline, CDR1 is SGDLS and CDR2 YYNGEE. The CDR3 has 14 residues. The V gene lost 0 bases and the J gene lost 8 bases, with 12 bases spanning the gap. In DNA, the CDR3 is TGTGCCAGCAGCGTAGAGGGGATGGGTGACATTCAGTACTTC. As protein: CASSVEGMGDIQYF.

V gene TRBV12-3 or TRBV12-4 combines with J gene TRBJ2-4; 9 bases line up with TRBD2. Losses at the gene ends were 6 bases for V and 8 bases for J; bases not matched to a gene: 11. The CDR3 extends over 15 amino acids. DNA for the CDR3: TGTGCCAGCAGAGTCTTGGCTAGCGGGGTTGACATTCAGTACTTC. As protein: CASRVLASGVDIQYF.

This clonotype has at least ten counts. The rearrangement joins TRBV7-2 to TRBJ1-4; D not resolved. Germline CDR1 reads SGHTA; CDR2 reads FQGNSA. This CDR3 is built from 14 residues. V was shortened by 6 bases and J by 8 bases, with 16 bases between the two germline ends. Here the CDR3 DNA reads TGTGCCAGCAGACCTAGAGAAGGGCAGGAAAAACTGTTTTTT. Its protein is CASRPREGQEKLFF.

This clonotype was observed a few times. The chain employs TRBV7-6 and TRBJ1-1; D is perhaps TRBD1 (5 bases). CDR1 is SGHVS, CDR2 FNYEAQ, per germline. The CDR3 runs to 17 residues. Trimming removed 1 base at V and 0 bases at J, with 15 bases between. The CDR3 nucleotides read TGTGCCAGCAGCTTAGGGCAGGACACAACCATGAACACTGAAGCTTTCTTT. This gives the protein CASSLGQDTTMNTEAFF.

The chain employs TRBV7-2 and TRBJ1-1, with D possibly TRBD1 on 5 matching bases. Per the germline V gene, CDR1 is SGHTA and CDR2 is FQGNSA. V was shortened by 5 bases and J by 7 bases, with 14 bases between the two germline ends. The CDR3 has 13 residues. The CDR3 DNA is TGTGCCAGCAGCGAGCGGGGGTGGGGTGAAGCTTTCTTT. Translation: CASSERGWGEAFF.

V is TRBV20-1 and J is TRBJ1-1, with no clear D. The CDR3 is 15 amino acids. The ends were cut back, 5 bases at V and 10 bases at J, with 26 bases in the middle. The germline V gene encodes CDR1 DFQATT and CDR2 SNEGSKA (reference sequence). This CDR3 is CSAPLTVRGSLGAFF. The CDR3, as DNA: TGCAGTGCTCCCCTTACGGTACGAGGATCCCTAGGAGCTTTCTTT.

The rearrangement joins TRBV18 to TRBJ2-2, with D perhaps TRBD1 (6 bases). V was shortened by 4 bases and J by 0 bases, with 9 bases between the two germline ends. The CDR3 has 15 residues. Germline V gene sequence: CDR1 KGHSH, CDR2 LQKENI. CDR3 in DNA: TGTGCCAGCTCACAGGGACACACGAACACCGGGGAGCTGTTTTTT. It encodes CASSQGHTNTGELFF.

This clonotype was seen a few times. The gene calls are TRBV18 and TRBJ1-2, with 8 bases identical to TRBD1. The CDR3 spans 15 residues. V shed 8 bases and J 3 bases; nucleotides not matched to a gene: 11. Germline V gene sequence: CDR1 KGHSH, CDR2 LQKENI. CDR3 coding DNA: TGTGCCAGCAACGGACAGGGCGCCAGGGACTATGGCTACACCTTC. Translating gives CASNGQGARDYGYTF.

This clonotype showed up just a few times. The rearrangement links TRBV20-1 to TRBJ2-2; D may be TRBD2 (6 bases). The V and J ends lost 2 bases and 3 bases respectively, with 10 bases between them. The germline V gene encodes CDR1 DFQATT and CDR2 SNEGSKA (reference sequence). The CDR3 spans 14 residues. The CDR3 loop reads CSARRDFDTGELFF. The CDR3 DNA sequence: TGCAGTGCTAGAAGGGACTTTGACACCGGGGAGCTGTTTTTT.

Many counts were recorded for this clonotype. This chain uses TRBV12-3 or TRBV12-4 with TRBJ1-5; unclear D gene. V was shortened by 3 bases and J by 0 bases, with 9 bases between the two germline ends. There are 15 residues in the CDR3. CDR3 in DNA: TGTGCCAGCAGTTTGGAACAGCATAGCAATCAGCCCCAGCATTTT. Amino acid sequence: CASSLEQHSNQPQHF.